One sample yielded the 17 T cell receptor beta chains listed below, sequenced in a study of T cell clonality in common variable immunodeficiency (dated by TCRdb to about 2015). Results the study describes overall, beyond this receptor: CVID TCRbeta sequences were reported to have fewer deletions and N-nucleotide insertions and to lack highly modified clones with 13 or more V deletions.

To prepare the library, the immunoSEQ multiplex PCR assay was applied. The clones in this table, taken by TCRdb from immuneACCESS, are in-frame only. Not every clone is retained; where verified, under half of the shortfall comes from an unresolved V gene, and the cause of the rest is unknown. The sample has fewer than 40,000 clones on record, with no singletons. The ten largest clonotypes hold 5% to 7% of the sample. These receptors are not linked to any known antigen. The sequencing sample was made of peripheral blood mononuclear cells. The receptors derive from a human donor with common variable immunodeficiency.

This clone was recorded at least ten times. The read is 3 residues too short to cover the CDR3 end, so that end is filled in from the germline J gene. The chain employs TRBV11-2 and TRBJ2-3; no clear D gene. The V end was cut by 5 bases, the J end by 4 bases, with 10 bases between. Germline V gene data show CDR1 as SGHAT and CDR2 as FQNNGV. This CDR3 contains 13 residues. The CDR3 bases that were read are TGTGCCAGCAGCACCTCCCGCGCAGATACG. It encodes CASSTSRADT. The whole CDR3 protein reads CASSTSRADTQYF.

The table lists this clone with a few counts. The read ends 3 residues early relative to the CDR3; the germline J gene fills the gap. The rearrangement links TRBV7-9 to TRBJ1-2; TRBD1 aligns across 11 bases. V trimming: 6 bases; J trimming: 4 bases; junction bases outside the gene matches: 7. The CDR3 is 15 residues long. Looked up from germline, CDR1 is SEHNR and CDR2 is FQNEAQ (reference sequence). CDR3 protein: CASSRRTGGGYGYTF. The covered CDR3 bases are TGTGCCAGCAGTCGTAGGACAGGGGGCGGCTATGGC.

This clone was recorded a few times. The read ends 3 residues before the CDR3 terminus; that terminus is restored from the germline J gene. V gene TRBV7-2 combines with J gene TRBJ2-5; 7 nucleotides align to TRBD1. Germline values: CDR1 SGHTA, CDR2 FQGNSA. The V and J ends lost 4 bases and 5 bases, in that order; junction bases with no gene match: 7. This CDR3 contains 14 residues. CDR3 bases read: TGTGCCAGCAGCTCGGGACAGATTAAGGAGACC. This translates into CASSSGQIKET. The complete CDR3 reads CASSSGQIKETQYF. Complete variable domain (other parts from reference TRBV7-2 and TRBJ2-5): GAGVSQSPSNKVTEKGKDVELRCDPISGHTALYWYRQSLGQGLEFLIYFQGNSAPDKSGLPSDRFSAERTGGSVSTLTIQRTQQEDSAVYLCASSSGQIKETQYFGPGTRLLVL.

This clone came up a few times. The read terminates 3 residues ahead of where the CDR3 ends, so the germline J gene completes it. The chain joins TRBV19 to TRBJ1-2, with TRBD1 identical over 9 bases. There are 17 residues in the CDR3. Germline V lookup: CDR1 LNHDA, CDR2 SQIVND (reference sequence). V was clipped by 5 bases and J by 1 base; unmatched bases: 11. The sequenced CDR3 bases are TGTGCCAGTAGTCTCGGGACAGGGATGGCGGTTAACTATGGC. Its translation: CASSLGTGMAVNYG. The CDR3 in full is CASSLGTGMAVNYGYTF.

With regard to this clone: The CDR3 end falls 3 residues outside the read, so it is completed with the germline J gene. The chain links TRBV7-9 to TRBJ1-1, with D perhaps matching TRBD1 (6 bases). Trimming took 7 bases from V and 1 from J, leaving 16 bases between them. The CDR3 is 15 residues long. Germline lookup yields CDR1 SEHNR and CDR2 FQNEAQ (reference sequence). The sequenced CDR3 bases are TGTGCCAGCACCATTACCCCGACAGGGAACACTGAA. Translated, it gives CASTITPTGNTE. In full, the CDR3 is CASTITPTGNTEAFF.

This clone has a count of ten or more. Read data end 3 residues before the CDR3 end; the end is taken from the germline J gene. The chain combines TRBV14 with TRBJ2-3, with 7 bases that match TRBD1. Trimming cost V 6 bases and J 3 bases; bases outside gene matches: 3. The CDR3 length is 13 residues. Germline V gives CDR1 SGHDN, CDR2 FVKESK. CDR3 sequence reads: CASRRQGTDTQYF. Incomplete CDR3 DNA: TGTGCCAGCAGGCGACAGGGTACAGATACG.

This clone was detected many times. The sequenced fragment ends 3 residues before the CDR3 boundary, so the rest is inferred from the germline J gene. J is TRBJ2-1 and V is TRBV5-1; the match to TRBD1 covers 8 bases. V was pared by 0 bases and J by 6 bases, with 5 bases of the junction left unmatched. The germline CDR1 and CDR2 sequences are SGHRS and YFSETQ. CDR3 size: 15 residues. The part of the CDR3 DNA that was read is TGCGCCAGCAGCTTGGGGACAGGGACCCTCAATGAG. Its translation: CASSLGTGTLNE. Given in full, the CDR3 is CASSLGTGTLNEQFF.

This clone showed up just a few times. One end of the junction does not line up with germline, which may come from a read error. CDR3 amino acids: CSSSSTGYEQYF. The part of the CDR3 DNA that was read is TGTTCCAGCAGCTCGACAGGCTACGAG. The V gene is TRBV7-9, the J gene TRBJ2-7; D is possibly TRBD1 (6 bases). The read terminates 3 residues before the CDR3 end, so the remaining end is supplied by the germline J gene. Germline loops: CDR1 SEHNR, CDR2 FQNEAQ (reference sequence). The CDR3 totals 12 residues.

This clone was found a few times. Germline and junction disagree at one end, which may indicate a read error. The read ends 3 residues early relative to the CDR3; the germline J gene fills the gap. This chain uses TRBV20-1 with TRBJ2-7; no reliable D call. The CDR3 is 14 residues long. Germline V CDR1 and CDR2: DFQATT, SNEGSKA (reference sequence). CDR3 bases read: TGCAGTGCTTCGAGCCCCTCTCGCTCCTCCGAG. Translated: CSASSPSRSSE. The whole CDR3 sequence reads CSASSPSRSSEQYF.

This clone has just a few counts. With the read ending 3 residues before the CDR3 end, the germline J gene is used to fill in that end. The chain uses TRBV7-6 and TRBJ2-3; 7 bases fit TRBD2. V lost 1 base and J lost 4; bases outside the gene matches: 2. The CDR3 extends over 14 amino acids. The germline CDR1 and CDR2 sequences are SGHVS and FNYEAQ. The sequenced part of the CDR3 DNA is TGTGCCAGCAGCTTAGGCGGGGGACCAGATACG. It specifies CASSLGGGPDT. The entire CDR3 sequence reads CASSLGGGPDTQYF.

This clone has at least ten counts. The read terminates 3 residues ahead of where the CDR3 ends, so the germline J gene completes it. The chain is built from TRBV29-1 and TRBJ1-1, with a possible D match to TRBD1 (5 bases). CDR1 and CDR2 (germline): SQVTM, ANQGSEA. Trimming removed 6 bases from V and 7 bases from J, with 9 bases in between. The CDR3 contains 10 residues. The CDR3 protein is CSVSGLEAFF. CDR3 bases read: TGCAGCGTCTCGGGACTTGAA.

Partial CDR3 DNA: TGTGCCAGCAACCCCCTTACTACCGATCAGCCC. As protein: CASNPLTTDQP. The whole CDR3 is CASNPLTTDQPQHF. The rearrangement links TRBV6-2 or TRBV6-3 to TRBJ1-5; D is uncertain. The read gets to within 3 residues of the CDR3 end, and the germline J gene fills in the rest. CDR3 size: 14 residues. The V end lost 7 bases, the J end lost 5 bases, and 15 bases lay between the germline ends. Per germline, CDR1 MNHEY and CDR2 SVGEGT.

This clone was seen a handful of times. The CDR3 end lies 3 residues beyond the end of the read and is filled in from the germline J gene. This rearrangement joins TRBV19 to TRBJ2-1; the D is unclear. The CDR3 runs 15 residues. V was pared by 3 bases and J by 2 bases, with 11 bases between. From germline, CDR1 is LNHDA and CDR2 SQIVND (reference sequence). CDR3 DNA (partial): TGTGCCAGTAGTATTGACACCCTCACCTACAATGAG. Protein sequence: CASSIDTLTYNE. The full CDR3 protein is CASSIDTLTYNEQFF.

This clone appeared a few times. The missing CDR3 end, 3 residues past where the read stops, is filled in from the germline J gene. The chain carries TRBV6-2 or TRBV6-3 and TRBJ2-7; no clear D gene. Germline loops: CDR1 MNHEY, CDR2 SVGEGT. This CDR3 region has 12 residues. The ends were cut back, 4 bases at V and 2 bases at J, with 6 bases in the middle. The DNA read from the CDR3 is TGTGCCAGCAGTTCTAAGACCTACGAG. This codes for CASSSKTYE. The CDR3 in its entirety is CASSSKTYEQYF.

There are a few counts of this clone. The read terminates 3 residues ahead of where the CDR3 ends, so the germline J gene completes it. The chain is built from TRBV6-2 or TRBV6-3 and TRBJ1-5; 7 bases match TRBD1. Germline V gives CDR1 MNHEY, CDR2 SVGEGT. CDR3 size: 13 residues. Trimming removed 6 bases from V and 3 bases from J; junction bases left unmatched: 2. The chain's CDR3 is CASRGTDNQPQHF. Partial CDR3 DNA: TGTGCCAGCAGGGGGACAGACAATCAGCCC.

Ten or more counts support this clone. The CDR3 sequence: CAISETGTGSTDTQYF. The part of the CDR3 DNA that was read is TGTGCCATCAGTGAGACCGGGACAGGATCAACAGATACG. The chain joins TRBV10-3 to TRBJ2-3, with 8 nucleotides matching TRBD1. The read ends 3 residues early relative to the CDR3; the germline J gene fills the gap. Trimming took 2 bases from V and 3 from J; bases not matched to a gene: 7. Germline CDR1 is ENHRY and CDR2 is SYGVKD. This CDR3 region has 16 residues.

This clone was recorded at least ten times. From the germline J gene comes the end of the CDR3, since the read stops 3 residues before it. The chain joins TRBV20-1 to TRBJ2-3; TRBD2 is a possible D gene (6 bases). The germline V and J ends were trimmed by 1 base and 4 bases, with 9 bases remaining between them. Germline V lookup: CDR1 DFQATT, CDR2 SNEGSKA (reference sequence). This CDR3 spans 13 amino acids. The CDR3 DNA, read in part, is TGCAGTGCTAGAGCGTCGGGGGCAGATACG. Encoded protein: CSARASGADT. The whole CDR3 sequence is CSARASGADTQYF.